Presented here are 2 T cell receptor beta chains from one specimen sequenced in a study of cytomegalovirus exposure and HLA in healthy donors. With 60 Vbeta and 13 Jbeta primers, the PCR was carried out. Measured with immunoSEQ multiplex PCR; TCRdb has only the in-frame clones, and not every one. The profile covers roughly 190,000 clones, with 75% to 90% appearing a single time and 6.3% taken by the ten largest. Sequencing used PBMCs. These receptors came from a man aged 35 to 55 in good health and CMV-seropositive.

This chain connects TRBV11-2 to TRBJ2-1, with D possibly matching TRBD2 (6 bases). CDR3 length: 14 amino acids. Between the trimmed V and J ends, which lost 5 bases and 11 bases, there was a span of 19 bases. Germline-derived CDR1 and CDR2 are SGHAT and FQNNGV. CDR3 loop: CASSAGVGGEQQFF. CDR3 coding DNA: TGTGCCAGCAGCGCCGGAGTGGGGGGTGAGCAGCAGTTCTTC.

This clone was detected only once. J is TRBJ1-1 and V is TRBV5-5; D uncertain. Germline CDR1 is SGHKS and CDR2 is YYEKEE (reference sequence). This CDR3 spans 13 amino acids. V was shortened by 0 bases and J by 5 bases, with 8 bases between the two germline ends. DNA for the CDR3: TGTGCCAGCAGCTTGGCATCGGTGACTGAAGCTTTCTTT. Protein product: CASSLASVTEAFF.